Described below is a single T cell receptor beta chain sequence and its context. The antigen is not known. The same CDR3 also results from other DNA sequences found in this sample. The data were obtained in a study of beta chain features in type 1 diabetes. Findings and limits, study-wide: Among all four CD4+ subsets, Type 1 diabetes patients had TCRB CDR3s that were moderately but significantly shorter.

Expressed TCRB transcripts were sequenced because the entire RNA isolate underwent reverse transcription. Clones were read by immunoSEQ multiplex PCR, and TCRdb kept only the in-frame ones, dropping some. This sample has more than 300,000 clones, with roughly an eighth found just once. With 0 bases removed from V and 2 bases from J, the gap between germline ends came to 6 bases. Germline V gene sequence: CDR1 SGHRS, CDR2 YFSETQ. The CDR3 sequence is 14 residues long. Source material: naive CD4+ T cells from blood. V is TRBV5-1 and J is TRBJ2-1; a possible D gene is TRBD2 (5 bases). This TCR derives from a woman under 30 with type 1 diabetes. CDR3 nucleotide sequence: TGCGCCAGCAGCTTGGGCGGGCCCTACAATGAGCAGTTCTTC. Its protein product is CASSLGGPYNEQFF.